Below are 5 T cell receptor beta chains sequenced from a single sample in a study of T cells in women clearing cervical HPV infection. This table comes from immunoSEQ multiplex PCR, and its TCRdb copy is limited to in-frame clones, with some not included. The sample yields about 26,000 clones, of which the top ten take up 11%. Material: blood buffy coat. Receptors were obtained from a woman between 18 and 75 years old with a cervical HPV16 infection that either progressed to CIN3+ or cleared (not recorded which).

Note on this clone: The CDR3 end falls 3 residues outside the read, so it is completed with the germline J gene. The V and J genes are TRBV5-8 and TRBJ1-6; 8 nucleotides match TRBD1. The CDR3 spans 14 residues. From germline, CDR1 is SGHTS and CDR2 YDEGEE. CDR3 bases read: TGTGCCAGCAGCTCGCGGGACAGGATTGGGCCC. Protein product: CASSSRDRIGP. The CDR3, in full, reads CASSSRDRIGPLHF.

For this clone: Coverage ceases 3 residues before the CDR3 finishes, and the germline J gene fills in the end. V usage is TRBV19 and J usage is TRBJ2-1; D is perhaps TRBD2 (6 bases). V lost 1 base and J lost 6, with 10 bases in between. The CDR3 is made up of 14 amino acids. Germline V gene lookup returns CDR1 LNHDA and CDR2 SQIVND (reference sequence). This CDR3 reads CASSIGTSPNEQFF. The covered CDR3 bases are TGTGCCAGTAGTATAGGAACTAGCCCCAATGAG. Combining the CDR3 with reference TRBV19 and TRBJ2-1 gives the whole variable domain DGGITQSPKYLFRKEGQNVTLSCEQNLNHDAMYWYRQDPGQGLRLIYYSQIVNDFQKGDIAEGYSVSREKKESFPLTVTSAQKNPTAFYLCASSIGTSPNEQFFGPGTRLTVL.

Of note for this clone: The read comes to an end 3 residues before the CDR3 does, leaving the germline J gene to fill in the end. The V and J genes are TRBV20-1 and TRBJ2-7; weak D call: TRBD1 (6 bases). Trimming stripped 3 bases from V and 4 bases from J, with 10 bases between. Germline CDR1 and CDR2: DFQATT and SNEGSKA (reference sequence). This CDR3 has 12 residues. Incomplete CDR3 DNA: TGCAGTGCTAGGCTACAGGGATACGAG. It specifies CSARLQGYE. From start to end, the CDR3 is CSARLQGYEQYF.

Remarks on this clone: The read is 3 residues too short to cover the CDR3 end, so that end is filled in from the germline J gene. The chain employs TRBV4-2 and TRBJ1-2; no clear D. The CDR3 is made up of 17 amino acids. The ends were cut back, 4 bases at V and 1 base at J, with 19 bases in the middle. Germline-derived CDR1 and CDR2 are LGHNA and YNFKEQ. The part of the CDR3 DNA that was read is TGTGCCAGCAGCCCAAACAACCCCCTCAGACATAACTATGGC. This sequence encodes CASSPNNPLRHNYG. The CDR3, in full, reads CASSPNNPLRHNYGYTF.

As regards this clone: The missing CDR3 end, 3 residues past where the read stops, is filled in from the germline J gene. The V call is TRBV28, the J call TRBJ1-2, with a possible D match to TRBD1 (6 bases). Looked up from germline, CDR1 is MDHEN and CDR2 is SYDVKM. This CDR3 has 15 amino acids. CDR3 DNA (partial): TGTGCCAGCAGCCGAAAACTAGCGGGGGGCTACGAC. It is translated as CASSRKLAGGYD. The entire CDR3 reads CASSRKLAGGYDYTF.